These T cell receptor beta chains were read from a single sample in a study of a mutant IDH1 vaccine in newly diagnosed glioma. No antigen has been assigned to these receptors. Produced via immunoSEQ multiplex PCR; TCRdb's table is partial and in-frame only. In the table there are roughly 51,000 clones, approximately 88% of which are singletons. Sequenced here: PBMCs, sampled from a glioma patient whose treatment included an IDH1 peptide vaccine. Receptors originate from a woman under 40 with glioma. Some clones in this sample may be carry-over from other donors' samples. Each CDR3 is given with its conserved first and last residue. The order of the fields is D gene, clone size, J gene, V gene, CDR3 protein, CDR3 DNA. The D gene is left open where the match is weak. Clone size appears in some rows only: once, few, many, or a class for an expanded clone.

-,-,TRBJ2-7,TRBV7-3,CASSLWLEGGYEQYF,TGTGCCAGCAGCTTATGGCTAGAGGGAGGTTACGAGCAGTACTTC
-,-,TRBJ1-3,TRBV5-1,CASSLGTSSGNTIYF,TGCGCCAGCAGCTTGGGGACTAGCTCTGGAAACACCATATATTTT
-,-,TRBJ1-3,TRBV19,CASQGFGNTIYF,TGTGCCAGTCAGGGGTTTGGAAACACCATATATTTT
TRBD2,-,TRBJ2-7,TRBV5-6,CASSARLAGVHEQYF,TGTGCCAGCAGCGCTAGACTAGCGGGAGTCCACGAGCAGTACTTC
TRBD2,-,TRBJ2-6,TRBV10-1,CASSDSGTPSGANVLTF,TGCGCCAGCAGTGATAGCGGGACTCCCTCTGGGGCCAACGTCCTGACTTTC
-,-,TRBJ1-2,TRBV19,CASSTIRRQGDYGYTF,TGTGCCAGTAGTACCATCCGCAGGCAGGGCGACTATGGCTACACCTTC
-,-,TRBJ2-1,TRBV7-2,CASSLEGLQFF,TGTGCCAGCAGCTTAGAGGGACTTCAGTTCTTC
TRBD1,-,TRBJ1-2,TRBV5-8,CASSSPGQGALFYGYTF,TGTGCCAGCAGCTCTCCGGGACAGGGGGCTCTATTCTATGGCTACACCTTC
-,-,TRBJ1-4,TRBV27,CASRLGSNEKLFF,TGTGCCAGCAGATTAGGGTCGAATGAAAAACTGTTTTTT
TRBD1,-,TRBJ2-3,TRBV27,CASSDRGTDTQYF,TGTGCCAGCTCGGACAGGGGGACAGATACGCAGTATTTT
-,-,TRBJ1-1,TRBV27,CASSLSLGFRDTEAFF,TGTGCCAGCAGTTTATCACTAGGGTTCCGGGACACTGAAGCTTTCTTT
-,once,TRBJ1-1,TRBV11-3,CASSFPSTEAFF,TGTGCCAGCAGCTTCCCCTCGACTGAAGCTTTCTTT
-,-,TRBJ2-1,TRBV30,CAWKAPAIRSYNEQFF,TGTGCCTGGAAGGCGCCGGCAATCCGCTCCTACAATGAGCAGTTCTTC
-,-,TRBJ2-5,TRBV5-6,CASSWALGETQYF,TGTGCCAGCAGCTGGGCCCTCGGTGAGACCCAGTACTTC
-,-,TRBJ2-2,TRBV7-7,CASSDSGGFANTGELFF,TGTGCTAGCAGCGACAGCGGAGGCTTCGCGAACACCGGGGAGCTGTTTTTT
TRBD1,-,TRBJ2-7,TRBV11-2,CASSSTGAEQYF,TGTGCCAGCAGCTCAACAGGGGCCGAGCAGTACTTC
TRBD1,-,TRBJ2-7,TRBV19,CASRDRGSYEQYF,TGTGCCAGCCGGGACAGGGGTTCCTACGAGCAGTACTTC
-,-,TRBJ2-3,TRBV30,CAWSSGLTDTQYF,TGTGCCTGGAGTTCGGGCCTAACTGATACGCAGTATTTT
-,-,TRBJ2-6,TRBV5-5,CASRATSGANVLTF,TGTGCCAGCAGGGCAACTTCTGGGGCCAACGTCCTGACTTTC
-,-,TRBJ2-3,TRBV4-1,CASSQERGHAGTDTQYF,TGCGCCAGCAGCCAAGAGAGGGGACACGCAGGGACAGATACGCAGTATTTT
-,-,TRBJ1-5,TRBV19,CASSTVPQGRGNQPQHF,TGTGCCAGTAGTACCGTCCCGCAGGGTAGGGGCAATCAGCCCCAGCATTTT
-,-,TRBJ1-1,TRBV30,CAWSPRWGMNTEAFF,TGTGCCTGGAGTCCCCGTTGGGGCATGAACACTGAAGCTTTCTTT
-,-,TRBJ2-7,TRBV10-3,CAISDSLLRGGGSSYEQYF,TGTGCCATCAGTGACTCTCTCCTCAGGGGGGGCGGGAGCTCCTACGAGCAGTACTTC
TRBD2,-,TRBJ2-1,TRBV30,CAWSNPLSSGSRVRSSYNEQFF,TGTGCCTGGAGCAACCCCCTATCTAGCGGGAGCCGGGTCCGGAGCTCCTACAATGAGCAGTTCTTC
TRBD1,-,TRBJ1-5,TRBV4-1,CASSPLGTANYSNQPQHF,TGCGCCAGCAGCCCCCTTGGGACAGCCAATTATAGCAATCAGCCCCAGCATTTT
-,-,TRBJ1-3,TRBV11-3,CASSQALRNTIYF,TGTGCCAGCAGCCAAGCTCTGAGAAACACCATATATTTT
-,-,TRBJ1-1,TRBV7-9,CASSLSREWFSIGTEAFF,TGTGCCAGCAGCTTAAGCCGAGAGTGGTTCAGTATTGGCACTGAAGCTTTCTTT
TRBD1,-,TRBJ1-5,TRBV27,CASSFGTGVRQPQHF,TGTGCCAGCAGTTTCGGGACAGGGGTACGGCAGCCCCAGCATTTT
-,-,TRBJ2-3,TRBV19,CASSALGGDSTDTQYF,TGTGCCAGTAGCGCCTTAGGGGGGGATAGCACAGATACGCAGTATTTT
-,few,TRBJ1-1,TRBV30,CAWSVQGWTEAFF,TGTGCCTGGAGTGTACAGGGATGGACTGAAGCTTTCTTT
-,-,TRBJ1-3,TRBV9,CASSPRINGEAIYF,TGTGCCAGCAGCCCTCGGATCAACGGGGAAGCAATATATTTT
-,-,TRBJ2-1,TRBV6-4,CASYHGQGKDEQFF,TGTGCCAGCTATCATGGGCAGGGGAAGGATGAGCAGTTCTTC
-,-,TRBJ2-7,TRBV6-6,CASGSGRLGEQYF,TGTGCCAGCGGGTCGGGGCGGTTGGGCGAGCAGTACTTC
-,-,TRBJ1-2,TRBV9,CASSGLTGDGYTF,TGTGCCAGCAGCGGATTGACAGGCGATGGCTACACCTTC
-,-,TRBJ2-6,TRBV5-4,CASSFSGANVLTF,TGTGCCAGCAGCTTCTCTGGGGCCAACGTCCTGACTTTC
-,once,TRBJ2-2,TRBV6-6,CASSLTTGGELFF,TGTGCCAGCAGTCTGACAACCGGCGGGGAGCTGTTTTTT
TRBD1,few,TRBJ1-5,TRBV28,CASSPDRGRPLTNQPQHF,TGTGCCAGCAGTCCGGACAGGGGGCGCCCCCTTACCAATCAGCCCCAGCATTTT
-,-,TRBJ1-4,TRBV6-1,CASRPPGPTNEKLFF,TGTGCCAGCAGGCCCCCGGGGCCAACTAATGAAAAACTGTTTTTT
-,-,TRBJ1-2,TRBV5-6,CASSSMVNYGYTF,TGTGCCAGCAGCTCGATGGTTAACTATGGCTACACCTTC
-,-,TRBJ1-5,TRBV2,CASRGGTRSNQPQHF,TGTGCCAGCAGGGGAGGGACAAGAAGCAATCAGCCCCAGCATTTT
-,-,TRBJ2-2,TRBV7-9,CASSLGDPTRLPGELFF,TGTGCCAGCAGCTTGGGGGATCCGACCCGCCTACCCGGGGAGCTGTTTTTT
TRBD2,-,TRBJ2-1,TRBV6-6,CASSYVASGRAEQFF,TGTGCCAGCAGTTACGTCGCTAGCGGGCGTGCTGAGCAGTTCTTC
-,-,TRBJ2-1,TRBV28,CASSFAGNEQFF,TGTGCCAGCAGTTTTGCCGGGAATGAGCAGTTCTTC
-,few,TRBJ1-1,TRBV27,CASKEIETNTEAFF,TGTGCCAGCAAGGAGATAGAGACGAACACTGAAGCTTTCTTT
-,-,TRBJ2-1,TRBV27,CASSPLTGYEQFF,TGTGCCAGCAGTCCACTGACCGGATATGAGCAGTTCTTC
-,-,TRBJ2-6,TRBV2,CASSEQGLGANVLTF,TGTGCCAGCAGTGAACAAGGGCTTGGGGCCAACGTCCTGACTTTC
-,-,TRBJ1-1,TRBV27,CASSLGGGRGTEAFF,TGTGCCAGCAGTTTAGGTGGAGGGAGGGGCACTGAAGCTTTCTTT
-,-,TRBJ2-4,TRBV28,CASSPPRRGSLAKNIQYF,TGTGCCAGCAGCCCCCCCCGACGGGGCAGCCTAGCCAAAAACATTCAGTACTTC
-,-,TRBJ1-4,TRBV29-1,CSVENEKLFF,TGCAGCGTTGAGAATGAAAAACTGTTTTTT
-,few,TRBJ1-1,TRBV28,CASSFRSGRLAAFF,TGTGCCAGCAGTTTTAGATCGGGACGGCTCGCGGCTTTCTTT
-,-,TRBJ2-6,TRBV5-1,CASSLLSGANVLTF,TGCGCCAGCAGCTTGCTATCTGGGGCCAACGTCCTGACTTTC
-,-,TRBJ1-1,TRBV6-5,CASSPRGFGEAFF,TGTGCCAGCAGTCCTAGGGGGTTCGGTGAAGCTTTCTTT